These T cell receptor beta chains were read from a single sample in a study of cytomegalovirus exposure and HLA in healthy donors. Repertoires were generated with immunoSEQ multiplex PCR, while TCRdb's copy carries only in-frame clones and drops some. The sample yields about 68,000 clones, over 75% seen once. The material sequenced was PBMCs. Receptors were obtained from a human donor in good health. Each CDR3 is given with its conserved first and last residue. The order of the fields is V gene, D gene, J gene, clone size, CDR3 protein. The D gene is left open where the match is weak. Size is omitted from some rows. Given values are once, few, many or a class for expanded clones.

>TRBV5-4|NA|TRBJ1-6|few
CASSEGDSPLHF
>TRBV6-5|TRBD1|TRBJ1-2|NA
CASRKDRVIAYGYTF
>TRBV7-7|NA|TRBJ2-1|NA
CASREISTGTPISRDNEQFF
>TRBV6-1|NA|TRBJ1-2|NA
CASTPLEGYTF
>TRBV4-2|NA|TRBJ1-4|NA
CASSQDRTATNEKLFF
>TRBV5-6|TRBD1|TRBJ1-2|NA
CASGRTGGREGYTF
>TRBV7-6|NA|TRBJ2-3|once
CASSLAGVTDTQYF
>TRBV28|NA|TRBJ2-7|NA
CASRPAGSYEQYF
>TRBV10-3|NA|TRBJ1-1|few
CAISTPGAAFF
>TRBV18|NA|TRBJ2-1|NA
CASSPSQGNYNEQFF
>TRBV7-2|TRBD2|TRBJ2-2|once
CASSSRTSGELFF
>TRBV2|TRBD1|TRBJ2-3|NA
CASSGQGADTQYF
>TRBV11-2|TRBD2|TRBJ2-5|NA
CASSLPRGVLSFQYF
>TRBV7-2|TRBD1|TRBJ1-1|NA
CASSSWDRGKIGNTEAFF
>TRBV11-1|NA|TRBJ1-5|NA
CASSLGRGVDQPQHF
>TRBV19|NA|TRBJ1-2|few
CASSILGGVSGYTF
>TRBV30|NA|TRBJ2-3|NA
CAWRTTGMPLRSTDTQYF
>TRBV11-1|NA|TRBJ1-2|NA
CASSPDPGGDYGYTF
>TRBV6-5|NA|TRBJ1-3|NA
CASSYSRPLSGNTIYF
>TRBV18|TRBD1|TRBJ1-1|once
CASSRGGNSPSLTEAFF
>TRBV7-9|NA|TRBJ1-1|NA
CSSSPPNTEAFF
>TRBV6-1|NA|TRBJ2-3|NA
CASSEARAGVHTDTQYF
>TRBV6-6|TRBD2|TRBJ2-2|NA
CASNHGGAVTGELFF
>TRBV5-4|NA|TRBJ2-7|NA
CASSLDGGGVSYEQYF
>TRBV19|NA|TRBJ1-1|NA
CASSLGVPGTEAFF
>TRBV5-1|TRBD1|TRBJ1-2|few
CASSLAGDRGNYGYTF
>TRBV7-3|NA|TRBJ2-2|NA
CASSLSLNFDGELFF
>TRBV7-3|NA|TRBJ1-1|NA
CASSLGQGTEAFF
>TRBV28|TRBD1|TRBJ1-2|NA
CASSPGQVPGYTF
>TRBV7-3|NA|TRBJ2-3|NA
CASSLTQGRADTQYF
>TRBV29-1|NA|TRBJ2-7|NA
CSVARVLSYEQYF
>TRBV5-1|TRBD1|TRBJ2-1|NA
CASSLDTGGYNEQFF
>TRBV7-8|NA|TRBJ2-7|NA
CASSLGSGTYEQYF
>TRBV5-6|NA|TRBJ2-1|NA
CASSPWTPTGNEQFF
>TRBV7-8|TRBD2|TRBJ2-5|NA
CASIIPGLAAKETQYF
>TRBV5-1|NA|TRBJ1-1|NA
CASSLLTGPNTEAFF
>TRBV29-1|TRBD1|TRBJ2-7|few
CSVQGTDEQYF
>TRBV28|TRBD1|TRBJ1-2|NA
CASSVGTGGSYGYPF
>TRBV2|TRBD1|TRBJ1-5|NA
CASSDGQGVSQPQHF
>TRBV15|TRBD1|TRBJ1-4|NA
CATRQGQASNEKLFF
>TRBV10-2|NA|TRBJ1-1|NA
CASIDPFQGLTEAFF